Presented here are 30 T cell receptor beta chains from one specimen sequenced in a study of T cells after yellow fever vaccination. Using its own MiXCR run on the 5' RACE reads, TCRdb lists one record per CDR3 protein. In the table there are 25,000 to 30,000 distinct CDR3 sequences, roughly 4.5% of which are singletons. The material sequenced was PBMCs, either bulk or a sorted T-cell subset (CD4+, CD8+, memory, or dextramer-sorted; not recorded which), taken on the day of the yellow fever booster vaccination. Receptor source: a man between 18 and 35 years old who received the YFV17D yellow fever vaccine.

In its sample, this clonotype was seen many times. The V gene is TRBV20-1, the J gene TRBJ1-2, with D tentatively TRBD1 (5 bases). CDR1 and CDR2 (germline): DFQATT, SNEGSKA (reference sequence). CDR3 length: 12 amino acids. CDR3 bases: TGCAGCGCCCTACAGGACGACTATGGCTACACCTTC. Its translation is CSALQDDYGYTF.

This clonotype has ten or more counts. The V call is TRBV5-1, the J call TRBJ2-7; D perhaps matches TRBD1 (5 bases). V gave up 3 bases and J gave up 10 bases, with 17 bases separating them. The CDR3 length is 13 residues. Germline V CDR1 and CDR2: SGHRS, YFSETQ. CDR3: CASSYQSPTAQYF. CDR3 sequence (DNA): TGCGCCAGCAGCTACCAAAGCCCGACAGCCCAGTACTTC.

The table lists this clonotype with many counts. The chain links TRBV4-2 to TRBJ1-2; D not resolved. The germline gives CDR1 LGHNA, CDR2 YNFKEQ. There are 12 residues in the CDR3. Between the trimmed V and J ends, which lost 0 bases and 8 bases, there was a span of 7 bases. CDR3 nucleotide sequence: TGTGCCAGCAGCCAAGACTTACGCGGCTACACCTTC. Translated: CASSQDLRGYTF.

There are many counts of this clonotype. The genes are TRBV20-1 and TRBJ1-2, with 8 bases aligning to TRBD1. The germline gives CDR1 DFQATT, CDR2 SNEGSKA (reference sequence). Trimming took 4 bases from V and 4 from J; bases not matched to a gene: 2. This CDR3 has 12 residues. CDR3 loop: CSAITGGYGYTF. The DNA of the CDR3 is TGCAGTGCTATTACAGGGGGCTATGGCTACACCTTC.

The rearrangement uses TRBV5-4 and TRBJ2-7; TRBD2 matches 11 bases. Looked up from germline, CDR1 is SGHNT and CDR2 is YYREEE (reference sequence). The CDR3 spans 15 residues. Trimming cost V 3 bases and J 3 bases; bases outside gene matches: 5. In DNA form, the CDR3 reads TGTGCCAGCAGCTCGAAGACTAGCGGGGACTACGAGCAGTACTTC. Translating it yields CASSSKTSGDYEQYF. The full variable domain, with the rest looked up from reference TRBV5-4 and TRBJ2-7, is ETGVTQSPTHLIKTRGQQVTLRCSSQSGHNTVSWYQQALGQGPQFIFQYYREEENGRGNFPPRFSGLQFPNYSSELNVNALELDDSALYLCASSSKTSGDYEQYFGPGTRLTVT.

The chain links TRBV2 to TRBJ2-5; 10 bases agree with TRBD1. Germline CDR1 reads SNHLY; CDR2 reads FYNNEI. CDR3 length: 15 amino acids. With V trimmed by 7 bases and J by 4 bases, 9 bases remained unmatched. In nucleotides, the CDR3 is TGTGCCAGCACGAGGCGGGACAGGGGAGTAGAGACCCAGTACTTC. Residues: CASTRRDRGVETQYF.

This clonotype occurred many times. The V call is TRBV4-1, the J call TRBJ2-2; D might be TRBD2 (6 bases). V was pared by 1 base and J by 7 bases, with 16 bases between. CDR1 MGHRA and CDR2 YSYEKL come from the germline V gene. The CDR3 contains 16 residues. This CDR3 is CASSQGGGDLGGELFF. The DNA of the CDR3 is TGCGCCAGCAGCCAAGGAGGTGGGGACTTAGGCGGGGAGCTGTTTTTT.

In this sample, this clonotype turned up a few times. The DNA of the CDR3 is TGCAGTGCTAGGATCCGGGACAGGGGTGTACTAGCTAACTATGGCTACACCTTC. This gives the protein CSARIRDRGVLANYGYTF. The chain is built from TRBV20-1 and TRBJ1-2; the match to TRBD1 covers 10 bases. The germline gives CDR1 DFQATT, CDR2 SNEGSKA (reference sequence). J lost 0 bases, V lost 3 bases, and 13 bases had no gene match. The CDR3 has 18 residues.

This clonotype was counted ten times or more. The CDR3 sequence: CASSLGRTGGYEQYF. In DNA, the CDR3 is TGCGCCAGCAGCTTGGGGCGGACAGGGGGCTACGAGCAGTACTTC. The chain employs TRBV5-1 and TRBJ2-7; 10 positions agree with TRBD1. Germline-derived CDR1 and CDR2 are SGHRS and YFSETQ. This CDR3 contains 15 residues. The V and J ends lost 0 bases and 3 bases, in that order; junction bases with no gene match: 3.

This clonotype was seen ten or more times. The V gene is TRBV6-5, the J gene TRBJ2-7, with D perhaps matching TRBD1 (5 bases). CDR1 is MNHEY and CDR2 is SVGAGI in the germline V gene. V dropped 6 bases and J dropped 5 bases, with 14 bases sitting between them. The CDR3 spans 13 residues. CDR3 bases: TGTGCCAGCAGCCCCAGGGCTGGGGACGAGCAGTACTTC. Translation: CASSPRAGDEQYF.

This clonotype was found many times. The CDR3 here is CASTFRRMNTEAFF. The CDR3 nucleotides read TGTGCCAGCACCTTCCGTAGGATGAACACTGAAGCTTTCTTT. V is TRBV28 and J is TRBJ1-1, with D unclear. The CDR3 has 14 residues. V was shortened by 7 bases and J by 0 bases, with 12 bases between the two germline ends. The V gene's germline CDR1 is MDHEN and CDR2 SYDVKM.

This clonotype came up many times. V usage is TRBV6-2 or TRBV6-3 and J usage is TRBJ1-6, with D unresolved. The CDR3 has 14 amino acids. Trimming shortened V by 6 bases and J by 8 bases, and 14 bases separated the two germline ends. Germline loops: CDR1 MNHEY, CDR2 SVGEGT. This CDR3 is CASSGPKSDSPLHF. CDR3 in DNA: TGTGCCAGCAGCGGCCCGAAAAGCGATTCACCCCTCCACTTT.

The rearrangement uses TRBV5-4 and TRBJ1-2; the match to TRBD1 covers 8 bases. Germline V gene sequence: CDR1 SGHNT, CDR2 YYREEE (reference sequence). The CDR3 sequence is 14 residues long. V gave up 4 bases and J gave up 3 bases; unmatched junction bases: 5. CDR3 region: CASSTNRGDYGYTF. As DNA, the CDR3 is TGTGCCAGCAGCACGAACAGGGGGGACTATGGCTACACCTTC.

This clonotype was seen many times. This sequence joins TRBV7-2 and TRBJ2-3, with 11 nucleotides matching TRBD2. This CDR3 spans 19 amino acids. Germline CDR1 and CDR2: SGHTA and FQGNSA. V lost 7 bases to trimming and J lost 0 bases; unmatched junction nucleotides: 15. Written as DNA, the CDR3 is TGTGCCAGCATCACCAGGACTAGCGGGTCATCGGCTAGCACAGATACGCAGTATTTT. It is translated as CASITRTSGSSASTDTQYF. Full variable domain (outside the CDR3, taken from reference TRBV7-2 and TRBJ2-3): GAGVSQSPSNKVTEKGKDVELRCDPISGHTALYWYRQSLGQGLEFLIYFQGNSAPDKSGLPSDRFSAERTGGSVSTLTIQRTQQEDSAVYLCASITRTSGSSASTDTQYFGPGTRLTVL.

This clonotype occurred a few times. The chain uses TRBV28 and TRBJ1-1, with D hard to call. Germline-derived CDR1 and CDR2 are MDHEN and SYDVKM. The CDR3 consists of 12 residues. V was shortened by 7 bases and J by 1 base, with 7 bases between the two germline ends. The CDR3 DNA sequence: TGTGCCAGCACCTTACAGAACACTGAAGCTTTCTTT. Amino acid sequence: CASTLQNTEAFF.

This clonotype has at least ten counts. The chain is built from TRBV20-1 and TRBJ2-3, with D uncertain. Germline CDR1 and CDR2: DFQATT and SNEGSKA (reference sequence). Trimming pared 5 bases from V and 2 bases from J, leaving 8 bases between. This CDR3 has 12 residues. CDR3 in amino acids: CSALSPTDTQYF. The CDR3 nucleotides read TGCAGTGCTTTATCTCCCACAGATACGCAGTATTTT.

This clonotype was counted at least ten times. The J gene is TRBJ1-5, the V gene TRBV30; unclear D gene. The V gene lost 3 bases and the J gene lost 5 bases, with 11 bases spanning the gap. This CDR3 is 13 amino acids long. In germline, CDR1 is GTSNPN, CDR2 SVGIG (reference sequence). The CDR3 loop is CAWRGSDYQPQHF. The CDR3 DNA reads TGTGCCTGGAGAGGCAGCGACTATCAGCCCCAGCATTTT.

This clonotype occurred many times. The chain is built from TRBV20-1 and TRBJ2-1; either TRBD1 or TRBD2 may fit D (7 bases each). Trimming pared 7 bases from V and 4 bases from J, leaving 17 bases between. Germline loops: CDR1 DFQATT, CDR2 SNEGSKA (reference sequence). The CDR3 is made up of 14 amino acids. The CDR3 DNA sequence: TGCAGTGGTCTTCAGGGGGGGGCTTACAATGAGCAGTTCTTC. It encodes CSGLQGGAYNEQFF.

This clonotype appeared many times. The CDR3 is CASSEGLAVTQYF. In DNA form, the CDR3 reads TGTGCCAGCAGCGAGGGACTAGCCGTGACCCAGTACTTC. The genes are TRBV9 and TRBJ2-5; 9 bases map to TRBD2. Germline values: CDR1 SGDLS, CDR2 YYNGEE. V shed 3 bases, J shed 7 bases, and the junction held 4 bases outside the gene matches. The CDR3 spans 13 residues.

This clonotype was detected ten times or more. V is TRBV7-9 and J is TRBJ2-7; TRBD2 is a possible D gene (6 bases). The CDR3 runs to 15 residues. The germline V and J ends were trimmed by 5 bases and 3 bases, with 17 bases remaining between them. CDR1 and CDR2 from the germline V gene are SEHNR and FQNEAQ (reference sequence). The CDR3 sequence is CASSLGGRSFYEQYF. The CDR3 DNA reads as TGTGCCAGCAGCCTCGGGGGAAGGAGCTTCTACGAGCAGTACTTC.

This clonotype was seen at least ten times. The V and J genes are TRBV20-1 and TRBJ1-1, with D uncertain. The germline V gene has CDR1 DFQATT and CDR2 SNEGSKA (reference sequence). V gave up 3 bases and J gave up 1 base, with 15 bases separating them. CDR3 length equals 15 residues. DNA for the CDR3: TGCAGTGCTAGGAGCTTAAGGTACGGGAACACTGAAGCTTTCTTT. Encoded protein: CSARSLRYGNTEAFF.

This clonotype was counted ten times or more. The chain combines TRBV4-3 with TRBJ2-7, with 10 bases that match TRBD1. Trimming took 5 bases from V and 4 from J; bases not matched to a gene: 11. The CDR3 runs to 16 residues. Germline CDR1 and CDR2: LGHNA and YSLEER. Here the CDR3 DNA reads TGCGCCAGCAGCACAGGCCTCCCGGGACAGGGGTACGAGCAGTACTTC. As protein: CASSTGLPGQGYEQYF.

In its sample, this clonotype was seen many times. The rearrangement joins TRBV7-2 to TRBJ1-4; the D gene is possibly TRBD1 (6 bases). Trimming shortened V by 5 bases and J by 0 bases, and 7 bases separated the two germline ends. The CDR3 runs 14 residues. Germline loops: CDR1 SGHTA, CDR2 FQGNSA. CDR3 bases: TGTGCCAGCAGCCGGACAGCAACTAATGAAAAACTGTTTTTT. It is translated as CASSRTATNEKLFF.

This clonotype was seen repeatedly, ten times or more. This chain connects TRBV5-1 to TRBJ2-1; 11 nucleotides agree with TRBD2. The CDR3 loop spans 17 amino acids. The germline V gene has CDR1 SGHRS and CDR2 YFSETQ. Trimming removed 4 bases from V and 5 bases from J; junction bases left unmatched: 11. In nucleotides, the CDR3 is TGCGCCAGCAGCCTGGCCCGTCTAGCGGGGGGCCACAATGAGCAGTTCTTC. Its protein is CASSLARLAGGHNEQFF.

This clonotype was detected many times. V is TRBV5-1 and J is TRBJ2-7, with no clear D. V was cut by 0 bases and J by 4 bases, with 11 bases left in between. Germline V CDR1 and CDR2: SGHRS, YFSETQ. This CDR3 region has 14 residues. This CDR3 is CASSLGLTLYEQYF. The DNA of the CDR3 is TGCGCCAGCAGCTTGGGACTCACTCTGTACGAGCAGTACTTC.

Many counts were recorded for this clonotype. The gene calls are TRBV9 and TRBJ2-7; D possibly corresponds to TRBD2 (6 bases). The ends were cut back, 6 bases at V and 6 bases at J, with 19 bases in the middle. Germline V lookup: CDR1 SGDLS, CDR2 YYNGEE. The CDR3 spans 14 residues. The DNA of the CDR3 is TGTGCCAGCACCCCGGGGGTTCACCCCAGCGAGCAGTACTTC. It codes for CASTPGVHPSEQYF.

This clonotype was seen many times. The chain combines TRBV5-1 with TRBJ2-7; 11 nucleotides match TRBD1. The CDR3 spans 14 residues. V gave up 3 bases and J gave up 4 bases; unmatched junction bases: 3. From germline, CDR1 is SGHRS and CDR2 YFSETQ. DNA of the CDR3: TGCGCCAGCAGCTCAGGACAGGGGGCATACGAGCAGTACTTC. It is translated as CASSSGQGAYEQYF.

This clonotype came up a few times. This chain uses TRBV18 with TRBJ2-5; D may be TRBD1 (5 bases). Germline assignment: CDR1 KGHSH and CDR2 LQKENI. The CDR3 contains 14 residues. V lost 3 bases, J lost 5 bases, and 13 bases lay in between. CDR3 sequence reads: CASSPPAQGETQYF. The DNA of the CDR3 is TGTGCCAGCTCACCCCCTGCCCAGGGTGAGACCCAGTACTTC.

This clonotype was counted many times. The chain employs TRBV7-2 and TRBJ1-2; TRBD1 matches at 7 bases. Looked up from germline, CDR1 is SGHTA and CDR2 is FQGNSA. The trim removed 5 bases at V and 6 bases at J, leaving 6 bases unmatched. The CDR3 sequence is 13 residues long. In DNA form, the CDR3 reads TGTGCCAGCAGCCAAGCGACAGGGAATGGCTACACCTTC. Protein product: CASSQATGNGYTF.

This clonotype was recorded many times. The gene calls are TRBV4-3 and TRBJ2-7; tentative D call: TRBD1 (6 bases). The CDR3 length is 16 residues. The germline V gene encodes CDR1 LGHNA and CDR2 YSLEER. Trimming pared 0 bases from V and 4 bases from J, leaving 16 bases between. The CDR3 nucleotides read TGCGCCAGCAGCCAAGATCTAGAGACAGGAAGGTACGAGCAGTACTTC. It is translated as CASSQDLETGRYEQYF.